What follows are 2 T cell receptor beta chains derived from one specimen sequenced in a study of T cells in Graves' hyperthyroidism and ophthalmopathy. What was amplified from RNA transcripts were TCR beta CDR3 regions. Using the HTBI primer set, a first-round RT-PCR was run on the TCR CDR3. From the multiplex PCR reads, TCRdb called clonotypes with MiXCR, one entry per CDR3 protein. The sample consists of hundreds of thousands of distinct CDR3 sequences, around 14% of them appearing once. Sequenced sample: blood. The source of these receptors is a woman aged 18 to 35 with Graves' hyperthyroidism.

This clonotype was seen repeatedly, ten times or more. This chain joins TRBV12-3 or TRBV12-4 and TRBJ2-5; 9 bases match TRBD2. V was clipped by 1 base and J by 4 bases; unmatched bases: 4. CDR3 length equals 15 residues. The CDR3 is CASSLVGAGGETQYF. The CDR3 DNA reads as TGTGCCAGCAGTTTAGTCGGAGCGGGGGGAGAGACCCAGTACTTC.

This clonotype was seen at least ten times. This chain uses TRBV20-1 with TRBJ2-2; TRBD2 aligns across 8 bases. The germline V gene encodes CDR1 DFQATT and CDR2 SNEGSKA (reference sequence). The CDR3 has 15 residues. The trim removed 6 bases at V and 4 bases at J, leaving 10 bases unmatched. The CDR3 spells CSAKREWGFTGELFF. The CDR3 DNA reads as TGCAGTGCCAAGCGGGAGTGGGGGTTCACCGGGGAGCTGTTTTTT.